The 18 T cell receptor beta chains given below trace back to one sample, sequenced in a study of shared clonotypes between healthy human individuals. Sequenced by immunoSEQ multiplex PCR; TCRdb stores in-frame clones only, minus some. The sample shows 450,000 to 600,000 clones, less than 85% of them seen only once. Sequences were obtained from PBMCs. These receptors were collected from a woman aged 40 to 49 in good health. Some clones in this sample may be carry-over from other donors' samples.

This clone turned up a few times. The chain uses TRBV30 and TRBJ1-3; D gene unclear. V dropped 6 bases and J dropped 0 bases, with 15 bases sitting between them. In germline, CDR1 is GTSNPN, CDR2 SVGIG (reference sequence). The CDR3 sequence is 15 residues long. The CDR3 region is CACLLTEASGNTIYF. The CDR3 DNA follows: TGTGCCTGCCTGTTGACCGAGGCCTCTGGAAACACCATATATTTT.

This clone has ten or more counts. This sequence joins TRBV4-3 and TRBJ2-6, with D uncertain. The length of the CDR3 is 16 residues. Germline lookup yields CDR1 LGHNA and CDR2 YSLEER. Trimming stripped 0 bases from V and 2 bases from J, with 8 bases between. CDR3 sequence: CASSQEYVTGANVLTF. In nucleotides, the CDR3 is TGCGCCAGCAGCCAAGAATACGTTACTGGGGCCAACGTCCTGACTTTC.

The chain carries TRBV19 and TRBJ2-4, with a possible D match to TRBD1 (6 bases). Germline loops: CDR1 LNHDA, CDR2 SQIVND (reference sequence). There are 14 residues in the CDR3. The germline V and J ends were trimmed by 6 bases and 8 bases, with 17 bases remaining between them. CDR3 region: CASSPAGAGDIQYF. CDR3 sequence (DNA): TGTGCCAGTAGCCCCGCAGGGGCAGGGGACATTCAGTACTTC.

The J gene is TRBJ2-1, the V gene TRBV5-4, with 12 bases aligning to TRBD2. The CDR3 sequence is 16 residues long. The V segment lost 2 bases and the J segment 5 bases; nucleotides outside the gene matches: 5. CDR1 is SGHNT and CDR2 is YYREEE in the germline V gene (reference sequence). CDR3 nucleotide sequence: TGTGCCAGCAGCTTATCCACTAGCGGGAGGAACAATGAGCAGTTCTTC. This encodes CASSLSTSGRNNEQFF.

Turning to this clone: Other DNA sequences in the same sample also yield this CDR3. The rearrangement links TRBV7-3 to TRBJ2-1; 7 nucleotides match TRBD2. This CDR3 has 13 residues. V gave up 5 bases and J gave up 4 bases; unmatched junction bases: 2. Germline V gene sequence: CDR1 SGHTA, CDR2 FQGTGA. The CDR3 protein is CASSTGLYNEQFF. The CDR3 bases are TGTGCCAGCAGCACGGGACTATACAATGAGCAGTTCTTC. Using reference TRBV7-3 and TRBJ2-1 for the parts outside the CDR3, the full variable domain is GAGVSQTPSNKVTEKGKYVELRCDPISGHTALYWYRQSLGQGPEFLIYFQGTGAADDSGLPNDRFFAVRPEGSVSTLKIQRTERGDSAVYLCASSTGLYNEQFFGPGTRLTVL.

This clone was recorded once. The chain couples TRBV11-3 to TRBJ2-1, with D possibly matching TRBD1 (6 bases). Germline CDR1 reads SGHNT; CDR2 reads YENEEA. There are 15 residues in the CDR3. The ends were cut back, 2 bases at V and 8 bases at J, with 16 bases in the middle. The CDR3 reads CASSLRSAGADEQFF. In DNA, the CDR3 is TGTGCCAGCAGCTTAAGGTCTGCAGGGGCCGATGAGCAGTTCTTC.

This clone occurred a few times. The chain joins TRBV11-2 to TRBJ2-5; 9 nucleotides match TRBD2. Near its end, the DNA agrees better with TRBJ2-7, so the J call may be wrong. Germline lookup yields CDR1 SGHAT and CDR2 FQNNGV. This CDR3 contains 15 residues. The CDR3 DNA reads as TGTGCCAGCAGCCGCGGGGCTAGCGGGACCTACGAGCAGTACTTC. Protein: CASSRGASGTYEQYF.

The chain carries TRBV6-1 and TRBJ2-6; the D is unclear. This CDR3 has 13 residues. The V end was cut by 8 bases, the J end by 1 base, with 6 bases between. Germline V gene sequence: CDR1 MNHNS, CDR2 SASEGT. Written as DNA, the CDR3 is TGTGCCAGCCAGGAATCTGGGGCCAACGTCCTGACTTTC. Encoded protein: CASQESGANVLTF.

This clone was seen a single time. V is TRBV4-1 and J is TRBJ1-2; the D gene is possibly TRBD1 (6 bases). With 2 bases removed from V and 1 base from J, the gap between germline ends came to 11 bases. The CDR3 totals 15 residues. The germline CDR1 and CDR2 sequences are MGHRA and YSYEKL. The CDR3 bases are TGCGCCAGCAGCCAAAAGGACAGCCTTAACTATGGCTACACCTTC. It translates to CASSQKDSLNYGYTF.

The chain couples TRBV27 to TRBJ2-2; TRBD1 might be the D (5 bases). This CDR3 spans 13 amino acids. Trimming took 3 bases from V and 7 from J, leaving 9 bases between them. CDR1 is MNHEY and CDR2 is SMNVEV in the germline V gene (reference sequence). Here the CDR3 DNA reads TGTGCCAGCAGTTTCCAGGGTGGCGGGGAGCTGTTTTTT. Encoded protein: CASSFQGGGELFF.

The sample holds many counts of this clone. The chain combines TRBV7-2 with TRBJ1-2; D is perhaps TRBD1 (5 bases). V lost 1 base, J lost 0 bases, and 9 bases lay in between. The CDR3 totals 15 residues. Looked up from germline, CDR1 is SGHTA and CDR2 is FQGNSA. The CDR3 region has the DNA TGTGCCAGCAGCTTAGACGGGGCAACTAACTATGGCTACACCTTC. Translating gives CASSLDGATNYGYTF.

V is TRBV5-1 and J is TRBJ2-3; D call uncertain. In germline, CDR1 is SGHRS, CDR2 YFSETQ. V gave up 0 bases and J gave up 2 bases, with 13 bases separating them. This CDR3 spans 16 amino acids. The CDR3 region is CASSLGFDTITDTQYF. CDR3 sequence (DNA): TGCGCCAGCAGCTTGGGATTCGATACTATCACAGATACGCAGTATTTT.

The chain links TRBV29-1 to TRBJ2-1; no firm D call. In germline, CDR1 is SQVTM, CDR2 ANQGSEA. V dropped 3 bases and J dropped 10 bases, with 10 bases sitting between them. The CDR3 covers 11 residues. This chain's CDR3 is CSVDTPLEQFF. The CDR3 nucleotides are TGCAGCGTTGACACCCCTCTAGAGCAGTTCTTC.

The genes are TRBV5-1 and TRBJ1-4; perhaps TRBD1 as D (6 bases). The V end was cut by 5 bases, the J end by 8 bases, with 22 bases between. This CDR3 comprises 16 residues. The V gene's germline CDR1 is SGHRS and CDR2 YFSETQ. In DNA, the CDR3 is TGCGCCAGCAGTAAGGAGGGGGGCGCTTGGGGCGAAAAACTGTTTTTT. This encodes CASSKEGGAWGEKLFF.

This chain links TRBV19 with TRBJ1-5, with TRBD1 matching over 8 bases. After removal of 5 bases from V and 4 bases from J, the junction contained 10 bases not matched to a gene. The CDR3 runs 16 residues. Germline CDR1 and CDR2: LNHDA and SQIVND (reference sequence). The CDR3 protein is CASSSPGQGGNQPQHF. The CDR3, as DNA: TGTGCCAGTAGTTCTCCAGGACAGGGAGGAAATCAGCCCCAGCATTTT.

J is TRBJ2-7 and V is TRBV21-1. TRBV21-1 is described as a pseudogene. The CDR3 is 13 amino acids. CDR3 residues: CASSRPISYEQYF. Written as DNA, the CDR3 is TGTGCCAGCAGCAGACCCATATCCTACGAGCAGTACTTC.

The chain recombines TRBV18 with TRBJ1-5; perhaps TRBD1 as D (5 bases). The CDR3 has 14 amino acids. The V gene lost 1 base and the J gene lost 9 bases, with 13 bases spanning the gap. Germline CDR1 and CDR2: KGHSH and LQKENI. Here the CDR3 reads CASSPRIRESPQHF. The CDR3 bases are TGTGCCAGCTCACCACGGATCAGGGAATCGCCCCAGCATTTT.

This rearrangement joins TRBV28 to TRBJ1-1; D is unclear. This CDR3 is built from 13 residues. Germline-derived CDR1 and CDR2 are MDHEN and SYDVKM. Trimming stripped 7 bases from V and 2 bases from J, with 11 bases between. CDR3 sequence: CASTLSLNTEAFF. In DNA form, the CDR3 reads TGTGCCAGCACCCTTTCGTTAAACACTGAAGCTTTCTTT.